These 30 T cell receptor beta chains were sequenced from one sample in a study of shared clonotypes between healthy human individuals. Some clones are missing from TCRdb's copy, which holds only in-frame ones; the method was immunoSEQ multiplex PCR. Of about 2 million clones listed, roughly 95% are singletons. The source material was naive CD4+ T cells sorted from blood. Specified subset: CD45RA+ positively selected. All receptors derive from a man aged 18 to 30 in good health.

This chain links TRBV6-5 with TRBJ2-5; D may be TRBD2 (7 bases). V dropped 8 bases and J dropped 4 bases, with 11 bases sitting between them. The CDR3 extends over 12 amino acids. Germline V lookup: CDR1 MNHEY, CDR2 SVGAGI. CDR3 DNA: TGTGCCAGCGCGCGGGGGCCAGAGACCCAGTACTTC. Amino acid sequence: CASARGPETQYF.

The rearrangement joins TRBV2 to TRBJ1-5; D remains ambiguous. CDR3 size: 14 residues. V was pared by 1 base and J by 2 bases, with 6 bases between. Germline V gene data show CDR1 as SNHLY and CDR2 as FYNNEI. The CDR3 DNA is TGTGCCAGCAGTGAAGAGATTGGCAATCAGCCCCAGCATTTT. This sequence encodes CASSEEIGNQPQHF.

The chain carries TRBV5-1 and TRBJ2-3; D is unresolved. The CDR3 is 14 residues long. Germline lookup yields CDR1 SGHRS and CDR2 YFSETQ. The V end lost 0 bases, the J end lost 4 bases, and 9 bases lay between the germline ends. The DNA for the CDR3 is TGCGCCAGCAGCTTGGCCCCTAGTGCAGATACGCAGTATTTT. Its protein product is CASSLAPSADTQYF.

This clone is a singleton in its sample. The genes are TRBV7-9 and TRBJ1-3; D is uncertain. Germline values: CDR1 SEHNR, CDR2 FQNEAQ (reference sequence). The CDR3 extends over 15 amino acids. Trimming removed 3 bases at V and 0 bases at J, with 9 bases between. The CDR3 reads CASSLEIASGNTIYF. The CDR3 DNA reads as TGTGCCAGCAGCTTGGAGATAGCCTCTGGAAACACCATATATTTT.

The J gene is TRBJ2-3, the V gene TRBV2, with TRBD2 identical over 8 bases. The V gene end was trimmed by 8 bases and the J gene end by 1 base; junction bases not matched to a gene: 8. The germline CDR1 and CDR2 sequences are SNHLY and FYNNEI. This CDR3 has 15 amino acids. In nucleotides, the CDR3 is TGTGCCAGCCGTAGTAGCGGGGCGGGCACAGATACGCAGTATTTT. Residues: CASRSSGAGTDTQYF.

The J gene is TRBJ1-2, the V gene TRBV29-1, with TRBD1 identical over 7 bases. This CDR3 is 15 amino acids long. Per the germline V gene, CDR1 is SQVTM and CDR2 is ANQGSEA. Trimming at V came to 5 bases and at J to 0 bases, leaving 9 bases not matched to a gene. CDR3 loop: CSVYYRGPTNYGYTF. In nucleotides, the CDR3 is TGCAGCGTTTATTATAGGGGGCCCACTAACTATGGCTACACCTTC.

The chain combines TRBV27 with TRBJ1-6; no firm D call. This CDR3 has 17 residues. The germline V gene encodes CDR1 MNHEY and CDR2 SMNVEV (reference sequence). V dropped 4 bases and J dropped 0 bases, with 13 bases sitting between them. DNA for the CDR3: TGTGCCAGCAGTTCTATTTTCCCGAGCTCCTATAATTCACCCCTCCACTTT. Translating gives CASSSIFPSSYNSPLHF.

V usage is TRBV19 and J usage is TRBJ2-3; D may correspond to TRBD1 or TRBD2 (6 bases each). V was clipped by 3 bases and J by 0 bases, with 10 bases between them. This CDR3 region has 15 residues. Germline lookup yields CDR1 LNHDA and CDR2 SQIVND (reference sequence). The CDR3 reads CASSMTGGSTDTQYF. In DNA, the CDR3 is TGTGCCAGTAGTATGACCGGGGGCAGCACAGATACGCAGTATTTT.

The rearrangement uses TRBV10-3 and TRBJ2-7, with 9 bases that match TRBD2. V lost 4 bases to trimming and J lost 4 bases; unmatched junction nucleotides: 5. Germline V lookup: CDR1 ENHRY, CDR2 SYGVKD. This CDR3 is 14 amino acids long. This CDR3 reads CAISVRGGAYEQYF. The CDR3 DNA reads TGTGCCATCAGTGTACGCGGGGGGGCTTACGAGCAGTACTTC.

The genes are TRBV6-6 and TRBJ1-5; D remains ambiguous. V was cut by 9 bases and J by 2 bases, with 17 bases left in between. Germline values: CDR1 MNHNY, CDR2 SVGAGI (reference sequence). The CDR3 is made up of 15 amino acids. CDR3 bases: TGTGCCAGTTCCGTTGGGTTGGCTGGCAATCAGCCCCAGCATTTT. The encoded protein is CASSVGLAGNQPQHF.

The chain has TRBV4-1 and TRBJ1-3, with a possible D match to TRBD1 (6 bases). Germline V gene data show CDR1 as MGHRA and CDR2 as YSYEKL. This CDR3 has 18 residues. The V end lost 1 base, the J end lost 2 bases, and 18 bases lay between the germline ends. The CDR3, as DNA: TGCGCCAGCAGCCAAGGATGGCTCCGGGGGGCCACTGGAAACACCATATATTTT. Protein sequence: CASSQGWLRGATGNTIYF.

The gene calls are TRBV4-1 and TRBJ1-2, with TRBD1 identical over 8 bases. Looked up from germline, CDR1 is MGHRA and CDR2 is YSYEKL. This CDR3 spans 15 amino acids. V lost 0 bases and J lost 8; bases outside the gene matches: 8. CDR3 bases: TGCGCCAGCAGCCAAGATTCAGGGGGCGGCTGGGGCTACACCTTC. Its translation: CASSQDSGGGWGYTF.

This clone appeared once. V gene TRBV14 combines with J gene TRBJ1-2, with TRBD1 as a possible D gene (5 bases). The germline V gene has CDR1 SGHDN and CDR2 FVKESK. This CDR3 region has 14 residues. V lost 4 bases and J 8 bases, leaving 17 bases between the germline ends. CDR3 in amino acids: CASSPAWQGGGYTF. The CDR3 nucleotides read TGTGCCAGCAGCCCCGCGTGGCAGGGCGGAGGCTACACCTTC.

The V call is TRBV5-4, the J call TRBJ1-1, with D maybe TRBD1 (6 bases). Trimming took off 2 bases at V and 1 base at J, with 15 bases between the two ends. CDR3 length equals 16 residues. CDR1 is SGHNT, CDR2 YYREEE, per germline (reference sequence). As DNA, the CDR3 is TGTGCCAGCAGCTTTCCGAAGCAGGGGAGGAACACTGAAGCTTTCTTT. The encoded protein is CASSFPKQGRNTEAFF.

This clone was observed a handful of times. The sample holds other DNA sequences that translate to the same CDR3. CDR3 sequence: CASSLRGPSTDTQYF. CDR3 sequence (DNA): TGTGCCAGCAGCTTGCGGGGACCAAGCACAGATACGCAGTATTTT. This chain connects TRBV5-4 to TRBJ2-3; either TRBD1 or TRBD2 may supply D (5 bases each). CDR3 length equals 15 residues. V lost 1 base and J lost 0, with 9 bases in between. The germline CDR1 and CDR2 sequences are SGHNT and YYREEE (reference sequence).

V gene TRBV7-8 combines with J gene TRBJ1-5; maybe TRBD1 (5 bases). V lost 2 bases, J lost 4 bases, and 9 bases lay in between. CDR3 length equals 14 residues. Germline assignment: CDR1 SGHVS and CDR2 FQNEAQ. The CDR3 here is CASSLQGYNQPQHF. CDR3 in DNA: TGTGCCAGCAGCTTACAGGGATATAATCAGCCCCAGCATTTT.

V and J are TRBV28 and TRBJ2-1; 10 bases align to TRBD2. CDR1 is MDHEN and CDR2 is SYDVKM in the germline V gene. V lost 6 bases, J lost 2 bases, and 4 bases stayed unmatched. The CDR3 is 15 amino acids. The DNA of the CDR3 is TGTGCCAGCAGCCTTACTAGCGGGGCCTACAATGAGCAGTTCTTC. This codes for CASSLTSGAYNEQFF.

V usage is TRBV9 and J usage is TRBJ2-6; D not certain. Germline V gene lookup returns CDR1 SGDLS and CDR2 YYNGEE. The germline V and J ends were trimmed by 0 bases and 2 bases, with 9 bases remaining between them. The CDR3 sequence is 16 residues long. CDR3 residues: CASSVGGTAGANVLTF. CDR3 coding DNA: TGTGCCAGCAGCGTAGGGGGAACAGCTGGGGCCAACGTCCTGACTTTC.

V is TRBV4-2 and J is TRBJ1-1; no reliable D call. This CDR3 spans 16 amino acids. V lost 8 bases and J 1 base, leaving 20 bases between the germline ends. Germline V lookup: CDR1 LGHNA, CDR2 YNFKEQ. The CDR3 reads CASSPFTDSANTEAFF. The CDR3 coding sequence is TGTGCCAGCTCCCCTTTCACGGACTCGGCGAACACTGAAGCTTTCTTT.

The rearrangement uses TRBV10-3 and TRBJ2-3; 13 nucleotides match TRBD2. This CDR3 is 16 amino acids long. The germline V gene encodes CDR1 ENHRY and CDR2 SYGVKD. Trimming removed 6 bases from V and 0 bases from J; junction bases left unmatched: 3. The CDR3 is CAIRGTSGASTDTQYF. The DNA of the CDR3 is TGTGCCATCAGGGGGACTAGCGGGGCTAGCACAGATACGCAGTATTTT.

The gene calls are TRBV6-5 and TRBJ1-1; no firm D call. The germline V gene has CDR1 MNHEY and CDR2 SVGAGI. Between the trimmed V and J ends, which lost 6 bases and 1 base, there was a span of 12 bases. CDR3 length: 14 amino acids. Here the CDR3 reads CASRYLAGNTEAFF. The CDR3 region has the DNA TGTGCCAGCAGGTATTTGGCTGGGAACACTGAAGCTTTCTTT.

The chain recombines TRBV9 with TRBJ2-5; TRBD2 matches at 11 bases. The germline CDR1 and CDR2 sequences are SGDLS and YYNGEE. CDR3 size: 16 residues. The V gene end was trimmed by 1 base and the J gene end by 3 bases; junction bases not matched to a gene: 5. The CDR3 sequence: CASSVLAGGGEETQYF. Here the CDR3 DNA reads TGTGCCAGCAGCGTACTAGCGGGAGGAGGTGAAGAGACCCAGTACTTC.

The chain joins TRBV18 to TRBJ1-2; a possible D gene is TRBD1 (6 bases). The CDR3 consists of 19 residues. Germline lookup yields CDR1 KGHSH and CDR2 LQKENI. V was cut by 1 base and J by 4 bases, with 25 bases left in between. The CDR3 coding sequence is TGTGCCAGCTCACCACTAACGGGAGTAGGACAGAAAAACTTCTATGGCTACACCTTC. It yields the protein CASSPLTGVGQKNFYGYTF.

The V and J genes are TRBV7-2 and TRBJ1-2; the D is unclear. Trimming shortened V by 5 bases and J by 5 bases, and 12 bases separated the two germline ends. Germline CDR1 is SGHTA and CDR2 is FQGNSA. The CDR3 runs to 13 residues. The CDR3 nucleotides read TGTGCCAGCAGCCTGAGACGGGGTTATGGCTACACCTTC. Its translation: CASSLRRGYGYTF. Based on the CDR3 plus reference TRBV7-2 and TRBJ1-2, the full variable domain is GAGVSQSPSNKVTEKGKDVELRCDPISGHTALYWYRQSLGQGLEFLIYFQGNSAPDKSGLPSDRFSAERTGGSVSTLTIQRTQQEDSAVYLCASSLRRGYGYTFGSGTRLTVV.

The chain uses TRBV7-9 and TRBJ1-4; 8 nucleotides line up with TRBD1. The CDR3 contains 16 residues. Germline CDR1 and CDR2: SEHNR and FQNEAQ (reference sequence). The junction had 10 bases not matched to a gene; V was cut back by 6 bases and J by 4 bases. The CDR3 bases are TGTGCCAGCAGAATAAACAGGGGGTCGGGTAATGAAAAACTGTTTTTT. Its translation: CASRINRGSGNEKLFF.

J is TRBJ1-5 and V is TRBV14, with D maybe TRBD1 (5 bases). The CDR3 runs 15 residues. Deletions cut 0 bases from V and 5 bases from J, with 11 bases between. CDR1 and CDR2 from the germline V gene are SGHDN and FVKESK. Written as DNA, the CDR3 is TGTGCCAGCAGCCAAGATGGGGGAGGGGATCAGCCCCAGCATTTT. Protein: CASSQDGGGDQPQHF.

This clone came up once. The chain combines TRBV5-4 with TRBJ2-6, with D possibly matching TRBD1 (6 bases). Trimming stripped 6 bases from V and 0 bases from J, with 19 bases between. The CDR3 totals 18 residues. Per the germline V gene, CDR1 is SGHNT and CDR2 is YYREEE (reference sequence). CDR3: CASNFPTGLNSGANVLTF. DNA for the CDR3: TGTGCCAGCAACTTTCCGACAGGTCTTAACTCTGGGGCCAACGTCCTGACTTTC.

V is TRBV11-2 and J is TRBJ2-2, with D unresolved. The CDR3 totals 13 residues. Germline V gives CDR1 SGHAT, CDR2 FQNNGV. The ends were cut back, 5 bases at V and 6 bases at J, with 10 bases in the middle. DNA of the CDR3: TGTGCCAGCAGCCCCAGATGGGCCGGGGAGCTGTTTTTT. Translation: CASSPRWAGELFF.

V usage is TRBV28 and J usage is TRBJ2-3, with 8 positions matching TRBD2. CDR1 is MDHEN, CDR2 SYDVKM, per germline. The CDR3 spans 15 residues. The trim removed 3 bases at V and 2 bases at J, leaving 4 bases unmatched. The CDR3: CASSLRLAYTDTQYF. The CDR3, as DNA: TGTGCCAGCAGTTTGAGACTAGCGTACACAGATACGCAGTATTTT.

This clone was seen only a few times. Other DNA sequences in the sample encode the same CDR3. The V gene is TRBV7-2, the J gene TRBJ2-7; no reliable D call. The germline V gene has CDR1 SGHTA and CDR2 FQGNSA. V lost 6 bases and J 1 base, leaving 4 bases between the germline ends. This CDR3 is built from 11 residues. DNA for the CDR3: TGTGCCAGCAGTCCATCCTACGAGCAGTACTTC. The encoded protein is CASSPSYEQYF.